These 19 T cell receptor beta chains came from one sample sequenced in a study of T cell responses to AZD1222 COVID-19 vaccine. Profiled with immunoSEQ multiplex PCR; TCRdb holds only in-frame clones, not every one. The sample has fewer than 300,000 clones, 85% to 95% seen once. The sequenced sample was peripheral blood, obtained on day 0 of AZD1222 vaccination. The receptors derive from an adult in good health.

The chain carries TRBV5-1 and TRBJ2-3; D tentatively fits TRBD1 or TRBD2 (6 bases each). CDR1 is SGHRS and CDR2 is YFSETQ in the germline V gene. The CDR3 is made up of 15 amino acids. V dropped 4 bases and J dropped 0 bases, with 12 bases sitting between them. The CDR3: CASSRRDTSTDTQYF. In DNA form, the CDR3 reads TGCGCCAGCAGCCGGCGGGACACTAGCACAGATACGCAGTATTTT.

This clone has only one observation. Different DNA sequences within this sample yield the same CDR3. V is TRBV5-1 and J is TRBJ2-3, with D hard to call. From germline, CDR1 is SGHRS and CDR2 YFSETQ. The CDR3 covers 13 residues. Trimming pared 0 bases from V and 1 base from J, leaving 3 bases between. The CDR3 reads CASSLVGTDTQYF. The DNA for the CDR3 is TGCGCCAGCAGCTTGGTTGGCACAGATACGCAGTATTTT.

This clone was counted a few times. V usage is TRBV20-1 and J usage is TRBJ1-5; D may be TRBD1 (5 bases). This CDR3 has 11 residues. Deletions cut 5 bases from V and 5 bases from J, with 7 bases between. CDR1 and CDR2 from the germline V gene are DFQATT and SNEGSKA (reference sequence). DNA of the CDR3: TGCAGTGCTCGGGGGGATCAGCCCCAGCATTTT. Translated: CSARGDQPQHF.

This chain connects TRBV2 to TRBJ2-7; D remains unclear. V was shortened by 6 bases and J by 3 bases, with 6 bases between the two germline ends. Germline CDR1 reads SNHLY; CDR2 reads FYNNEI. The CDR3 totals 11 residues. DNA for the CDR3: TGTGCCAGCAGCGTAAACTACGAGCAGTACTTC. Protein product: CASSVNYEQYF.

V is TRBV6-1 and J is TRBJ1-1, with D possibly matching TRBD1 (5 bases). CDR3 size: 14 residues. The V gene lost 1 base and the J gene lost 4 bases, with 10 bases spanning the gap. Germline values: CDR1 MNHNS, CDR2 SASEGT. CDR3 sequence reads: CASSEGGDRTEAFF. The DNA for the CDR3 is TGTGCCAGCAGTGAAGGAGGGGACCGCACTGAAGCTTTCTTT.

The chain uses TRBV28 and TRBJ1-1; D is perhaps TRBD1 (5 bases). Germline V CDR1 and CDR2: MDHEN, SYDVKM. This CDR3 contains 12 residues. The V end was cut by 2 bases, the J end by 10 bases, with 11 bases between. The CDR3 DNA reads TGTGCCAGCAGTTTACGGCAGGGTCCAGCTTTCTTT. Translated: CASSLRQGPAFF.

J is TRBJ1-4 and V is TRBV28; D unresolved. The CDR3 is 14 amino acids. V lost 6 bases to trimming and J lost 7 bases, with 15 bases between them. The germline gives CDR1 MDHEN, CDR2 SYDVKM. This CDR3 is CASRMGPWGEKLFF. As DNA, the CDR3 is TGTGCCAGCAGAATGGGTCCTTGGGGTGAAAAACTGTTTTTT. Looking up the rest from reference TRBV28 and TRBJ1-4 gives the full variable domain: DVKVTQSSRYLVKRTGEKVFLECVQDMDHENMFWYRQDPGLGLRLIYFSYDVKMKEKGDIPEGYSVSREKKERFSLILESASTNQTSMYLCASRMGPWGEKLFFGSGTQLSVL.

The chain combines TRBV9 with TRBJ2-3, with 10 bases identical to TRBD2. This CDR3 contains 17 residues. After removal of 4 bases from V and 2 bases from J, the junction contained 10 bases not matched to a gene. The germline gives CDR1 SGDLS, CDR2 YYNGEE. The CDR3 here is CASSTGTSAGFTDTQYF. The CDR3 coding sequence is TGTGCCAGCAGCACCGGGACTAGCGCTGGATTCACAGATACGCAGTATTTT. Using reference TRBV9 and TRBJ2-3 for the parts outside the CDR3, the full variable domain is DSGVTQTPKHLITATGQRVTLRCSPRSGDLSVYWYQQSLDQGLQFLIQYYNGEERAKGNILERFSAQQFPDLHSELNLSSLELGDSALYFCASSTGTSAGFTDTQYFGPGTRLTVL.

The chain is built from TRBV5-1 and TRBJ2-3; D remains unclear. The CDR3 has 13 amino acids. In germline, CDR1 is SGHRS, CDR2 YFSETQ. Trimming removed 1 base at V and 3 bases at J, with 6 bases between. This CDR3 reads CASSLTTTDTQYF. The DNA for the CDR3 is TGCGCCAGCAGCTTGACCACTACAGATACGCAGTATTTT.

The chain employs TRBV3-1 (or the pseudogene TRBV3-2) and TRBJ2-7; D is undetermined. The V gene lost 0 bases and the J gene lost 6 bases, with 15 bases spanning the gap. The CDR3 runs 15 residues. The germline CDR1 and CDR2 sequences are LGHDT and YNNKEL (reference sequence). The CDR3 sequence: CASSQDPFRTGEQYF. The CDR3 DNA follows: TGTGCCAGCAGCCAAGACCCGTTCCGGACGGGCGAGCAGTACTTC.

CDR3 sequence (DNA): TGTGCCAGCAGCCCTCGACTAGCGGGGGGCCGATCCACAGATACGCAGTATTTT. Translating it yields CASSPRLAGGRSTDTQYF. The chain combines TRBV9 with TRBJ2-3; 13 bases map to TRBD2. From germline, CDR1 is SGDLS and CDR2 YYNGEE. V shed 4 bases, J shed 2 bases, and the junction held 10 bases outside the gene matches. This CDR3 spans 18 amino acids.

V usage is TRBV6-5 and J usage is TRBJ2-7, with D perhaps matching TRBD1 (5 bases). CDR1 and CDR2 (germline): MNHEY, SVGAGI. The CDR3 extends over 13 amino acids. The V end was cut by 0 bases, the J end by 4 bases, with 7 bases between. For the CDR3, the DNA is TGTGCCAGCAGTTACTCCGACAGTTACGAGCAGTACTTC. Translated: CASSYSDSYEQYF.

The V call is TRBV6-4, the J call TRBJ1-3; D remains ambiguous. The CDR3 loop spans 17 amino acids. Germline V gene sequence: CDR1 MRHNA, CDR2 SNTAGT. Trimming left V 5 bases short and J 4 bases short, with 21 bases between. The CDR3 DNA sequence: TGTGCCAGCAGTTTTATCTCTTTTAGTCTACCGGGAAACACCATATATTTT. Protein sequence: CASSFISFSLPGNTIYF.

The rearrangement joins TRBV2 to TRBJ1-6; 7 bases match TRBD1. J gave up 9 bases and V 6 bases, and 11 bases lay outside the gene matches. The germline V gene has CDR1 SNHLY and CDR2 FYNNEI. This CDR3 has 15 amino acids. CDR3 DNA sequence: TGTGCCAGCAGCCGGACAGGTTTGGACCTTTCACCCCTCCACTTT. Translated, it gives CASSRTGLDLSPLHF.

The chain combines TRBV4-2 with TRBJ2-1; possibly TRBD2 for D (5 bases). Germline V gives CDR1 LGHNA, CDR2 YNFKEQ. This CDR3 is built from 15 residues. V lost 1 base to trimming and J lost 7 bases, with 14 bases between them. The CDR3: CASSQVYGLRNEQFF. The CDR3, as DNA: TGTGCCAGCAGCCAAGTATACGGACTTCGGAATGAGCAGTTCTTC.

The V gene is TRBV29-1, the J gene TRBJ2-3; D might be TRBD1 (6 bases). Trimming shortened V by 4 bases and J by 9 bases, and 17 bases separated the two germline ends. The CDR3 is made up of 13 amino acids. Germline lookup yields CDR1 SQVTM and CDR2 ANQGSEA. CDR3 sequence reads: CSVARGSTETQYF. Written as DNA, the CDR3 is TGCAGCGTTGCCAGGGGCTCCACCGAAACGCAGTATTTT.

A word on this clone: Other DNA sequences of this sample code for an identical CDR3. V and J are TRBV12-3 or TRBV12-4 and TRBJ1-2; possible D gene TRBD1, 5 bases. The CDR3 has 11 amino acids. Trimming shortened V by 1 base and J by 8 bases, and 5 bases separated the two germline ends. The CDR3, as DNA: TGTGCCAGCAGTTTAGGGGGCGGCTACACCTTC. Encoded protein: CASSLGGGYTF.

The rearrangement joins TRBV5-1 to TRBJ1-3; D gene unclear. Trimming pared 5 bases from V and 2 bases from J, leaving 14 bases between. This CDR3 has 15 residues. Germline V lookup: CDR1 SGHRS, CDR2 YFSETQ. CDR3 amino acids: CASRENLGTGNTIYF. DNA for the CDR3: TGCGCCAGCAGAGAGAATCTGGGAACTGGAAACACCATATATTTT.

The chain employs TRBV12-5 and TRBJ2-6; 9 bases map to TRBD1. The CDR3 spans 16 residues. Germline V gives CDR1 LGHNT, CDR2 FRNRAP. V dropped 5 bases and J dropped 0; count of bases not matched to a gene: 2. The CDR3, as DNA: TGTGCTAGTGGTACGGACAGGGGCTCTGGGGCCAACGTCCTGACTTTC. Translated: CASGTDRGSGANVLTF.